There are many counts of the clone carrying this T cell receptor beta chain. Its target is unknown. Diagnosis rested on symptoms, serum thyroxine and TRAb, thyroid ultrasound, and orbital computed tomography. The record originates from a study of T cells in Graves' hyperthyroidism and ophthalmopathy. At the level of the study: Peripheral blood was acquired at first diagnosis, ahead of any therapy whatsoever.

The CDR3 has 12 residues. Trimming took off 7 bases at V and 0 bases at J, with 6 bases between the two ends. Amplification targeted TCR beta CDR3 regions from RNA transcripts. HTBI primers were the set used in a first-round RT-PCR of the TCR CDR3. Each CDR3 protein is one row after TCRdb ran MiXCR on the multiplex PCR reads. The sample gives a few hundred thousand distinct CDR3 sequences, approximately 19% of which show up once; approximately 4% is in the top ten. General study points: Most clonotypes expanded in the thyroid (above 0.001) were also present in blood.

The sequenced sample consisted of blood. The clonotype originates from a woman between 18 and 29 years old with Graves' hyperthyroidism. J is TRBJ1-1 and V is TRBV12-3 or TRBV12-4; tentatively, D is TRBD1 (5 bases). The CDR3 sequence: CASKQVNTEAFF. CDR3 DNA sequence: TGTGCCAGCAAACAGGTGAACACTGAAGCTTTCTTT.